These 26 T cell receptor beta chains were all obtained from the same sample, sequenced in a study of T cells after yellow fever vaccination. Using its own MiXCR run on the 5' RACE reads, TCRdb lists one record per CDR3 protein. The sample contains 400,000 or so distinct CDR3 sequences, under 20% of which appear only once. Source: PBMCs, taken before the yellow fever booster vaccination. The receptors stem from a man aged 18 to 29 who received the YFV17D yellow fever vaccine.

This clonotype came up a few times. The chain is built from TRBV4-3 and TRBJ2-3; D may be TRBD1 or TRBD2 (6 bases each). The CDR3 has 15 amino acids. Trimming shortened V by 0 bases and J by 6 bases, and 13 bases separated the two germline ends. Germline assignment: CDR1 LGHNA and CDR2 YSLEER. CDR3 in DNA: TGCGCCAGCAGCCAAGATCCGGGGGCGGGGGATACGCAGTATTTT. Translating gives CASSQDPGAGDTQYF.

This clonotype came up a few times. The chain carries TRBV9 and TRBJ1-6; TRBD1 matches 9 bases. The CDR3 covers 19 residues. The germline V gene encodes CDR1 SGDLS and CDR2 YYNGEE. V dropped 4 bases and J dropped 8; count of bases not matched to a gene: 19. DNA for the CDR3: TGTGCCAGCAGCCGTACCGATGGGACAGGGCTTACGGGTGATTCACCCCTCCACTTT. Translation: CASSRTDGTGLTGDSPLHF.

The chain joins TRBV6-2 or TRBV6-3 to TRBJ2-3; D not certain. CDR3 length equals 16 residues. V dropped 2 bases and J dropped 5 bases, with 17 bases sitting between them. The germline gives CDR1 MNHEY, CDR2 SVGEGT. The DNA of the CDR3 is TGTGCCAGCAGTTACAGGCGGATCTCACTGGGAGATACGCAGTATTTT. Translation gives CASSYRRISLGDTQYF.

The rearrangement joins TRBV7-9 to TRBJ1-3, with TRBD1 matching over 10 bases. Germline CDR1 is SEHNR and CDR2 is FQNEAQ (reference sequence). V gave up 4 bases and J gave up 10 bases; unmatched junction bases: 10. This CDR3 region has 15 residues. The CDR3 here is CASSYLPGQGPTIYF. In DNA form, the CDR3 reads TGTGCCAGCAGCTACTTACCGGGACAGGGGCCGACCATATATTTT.

This clonotype showed up just a few times. V is TRBV28 and J is TRBJ2-4, with a possible D match to TRBD2 (6 bases). The CDR3 sequence is 19 residues long. The germline V gene encodes CDR1 MDHEN and CDR2 SYDVKM. Trimming removed 1 base from V and 0 bases from J, with 19 bases in between. The CDR3 coding sequence is TGTGCCAGCAGTTTATCCAGGACCCACGGGGGACTAGCCAAAAACATTCAGTACTTC. Protein sequence: CASSLSRTHGGLAKNIQYF.

This clonotype has only a few counts. The V call is TRBV23-1, the J call TRBJ2-7; TRBD1 is a possible D gene (6 bases). TRBV23-1 falls under the ORF class, with uncertain function. The germline V and J ends were trimmed by 3 bases and 3 bases, with 15 bases remaining between them. The CDR3 is 15 residues long. DNA for the CDR3: TGCGCCAGCAGTCATGGGGAACTACAGGGCTACGAGCAGTACGTC. Protein sequence: CASSHGELQGYEQYV.

This clonotype was seen many times. The V and J genes are TRBV5-1 and TRBJ2-7, with D uncertain. Germline CDR1 and CDR2: SGHRS and YFSETQ. The CDR3 totals 13 residues. V shed 2 bases and J shed 2 bases, with 8 bases lying between them. CDR3 bases: TGCGCCAGCAGCTTTCGGACCGCCTACGAGCAGTACTTC. Its translation is CASSFRTAYEQYF.

This clonotype was observed a handful of times. CDR3 in amino acids: CSAETAFPAIGQFF. The CDR3 nucleotides read TGCAGCGCCGAGACAGCTTTCCCCGCAATAGGGCAGTTCTTC. V and J are TRBV29-1 and TRBJ2-1, with a tentative D call TRBD1 (5 bases). The V gene's germline CDR1 is SQVTM and CDR2 ANQGSEA. Trimming stripped 7 bases from V and 12 bases from J, with 25 bases between. The CDR3 contains 14 residues.

V usage is TRBV6-2 or TRBV6-3 and J usage is TRBJ2-4; no reliable D call. Trimming removed 2 bases from V and 0 bases from J, with 5 bases in between. Germline CDR1 and CDR2: MNHEY and SVGEGT. The CDR3 has 14 amino acids. CDR3 protein: CASSYRLAKNIQYF. DNA for the CDR3: TGTGCCAGCAGTTACAGACTAGCCAAAAACATTCAGTACTTC.

This clonotype was counted only a few times. CDR3 sequence: CAWSVQRDTQYF. DNA of the CDR3: TGTGCCTGGAGTGTTCAACGAGATACGCAGTATTTT. The chain couples TRBV30 to TRBJ2-3; D unresolved. This CDR3 comprises 12 residues. Trimming removed 0 bases from V and 5 bases from J, with 6 bases in between. Germline CDR1 is GTSNPN and CDR2 is SVGIG (reference sequence).

The chain carries TRBV7-3 and TRBJ2-3; D may be TRBD1 or TRBD2 (6 bases each). Germline CDR1 reads SGHTA; CDR2 reads FQGTGA. Trimming cost V 5 bases and J 0 bases, with 21 bases left between them. This CDR3 is 18 amino acids long. CDR3 nucleotides: TGTGCCAGCAGCCGCCGGGACACGGGCGGACTAAGCACAGATACGCAGTATTTT. The encoded protein is CASSRRDTGGLSTDTQYF.

The chain links TRBV9 to TRBJ1-1; a possible D gene is TRBD1 (5 bases). The CDR3 loop spans 15 amino acids. Germline loops: CDR1 SGDLS, CDR2 YYNGEE. V lost 3 bases to trimming and J lost 0 bases, with 12 bases between them. CDR3 sequence reads: CASSGLGGMNTEAFF. The CDR3 DNA sequence: TGTGCCAGCAGCGGACTGGGGGGTATGAACACTGAAGCTTTCTTT.

The V call is TRBV30, the J call TRBJ2-3; D perhaps matches TRBD1 (5 bases). Deletions cut 4 bases from V and 6 bases from J, with 14 bases between. The CDR3 length is 13 residues. CDR1 GTSNPN and CDR2 SVGIG come from the germline V gene (reference sequence). The CDR3 DNA reads TGTGCCTGGATAAGGGGTCGCGGTGATACGCAGTATTTT. Its protein product is CAWIRGRGDTQYF.

This clonotype has only a few counts. The CDR3 DNA is TGTGCCAGCAGCAGATGGGGCCCCACAGATACGCAGTATTTT. Protein sequence: CASSRWGPTDTQYF. The chain employs TRBV7-2 and TRBJ2-3; possibly TRBD1 for D (5 bases). The CDR3 contains 14 residues. Germline assignment: CDR1 SGHTA and CDR2 FQGNSA. Trimming pared 5 bases from V and 2 bases from J, leaving 11 bases between.

The sample holds a few counts of this clonotype. The J gene is TRBJ1-3, the V gene TRBV9; tentative D call: TRBD1 (5 bases). The germline CDR1 and CDR2 sequences are SGDLS and YYNGEE. V gave up 6 bases and J gave up 0 bases, with 10 bases separating them. This CDR3 is 14 amino acids long. CDR3 loop: CASNDGTSGNTIYF. Here the CDR3 DNA reads TGTGCCAGCAACGACGGGACCTCTGGAAACACCATATATTTT. The whole variable domain, remainder taken from reference TRBV9 and TRBJ1-3, is DSGVTQTPKHLITATGQRVTLRCSPRSGDLSVYWYQQSLDQGLQFLIQYYNGEERAKGNILERFSAQQFPDLHSELNLSSLELGDSALYFCASNDGTSGNTIYFGEGSWLTVV.

The V call is TRBV12-3 or TRBV12-4, the J call TRBJ1-4; tentatively, D is TRBD1 (5 bases). V was clipped by 2 bases and J by 10 bases, with 11 bases between them. The length of the CDR3 is 13 residues. The CDR3 nucleotides read TGTGCCAGCAGTTTATTGCGGGGCGGAAAACTGTTTTTT. Encoded protein: CASSLLRGGKLFF.

This clonotype came up once. V usage is TRBV10-1 and J usage is TRBJ2-7; the D is unclear. Germline assignment: CDR1 WNHNN and CDR2 SYGVQD (reference sequence). The CDR3 extends over 10 amino acids. V shed 7 bases and J shed 7 bases, with 8 bases lying between them. The CDR3: CASKVEEQYF. The CDR3 DNA is TGCGCCAGCAAGGTAGAAGAGCAGTACTTC.

This clonotype was recorded a few times. The genes are TRBV5-5 and TRBJ1-2; the D gene is possibly TRBD1 (6 bases). V was trimmed by 0 bases and J by 9 bases, leaving 15 bases between them. CDR1 and CDR2 (germline): SGHKS, YYEKEE (reference sequence). The CDR3 runs to 14 residues. CDR3 loop: CASSLAQGSSRYTF. DNA for the CDR3: TGTGCCAGCAGCTTGGCTCAGGGGAGTTCACGCTACACCTTC.

V and J are TRBV4-1 and TRBJ2-3; TRBD2 matches 9 bases. V shed 2 bases and J 2 bases; nucleotides not matched to a gene: 5. CDR1 and CDR2 from the germline V gene are MGHRA and YSYEKL. The CDR3 is made up of 16 amino acids. This chain's CDR3 is CASSQLAGALTDTQYF. CDR3 bases: TGCGCCAGCAGCCAATTAGCGGGGGCCCTCACAGATACGCAGTATTTT.

The genes are TRBV29-1 and TRBJ2-1; D is undetermined. V lost 4 bases and J 0 bases, leaving 10 bases between the germline ends. Germline CDR1 SQVTM, CDR2 ANQGSEA. There are 14 residues in the CDR3. CDR3 amino acids: CSVVEPPSYNEQFF. The CDR3 DNA follows: TGCAGCGTTGTAGAGCCGCCCTCCTACAATGAGCAGTTCTTC.

This chain links TRBV2 with TRBJ1-4; D unclear. This CDR3 is built from 13 residues. CDR1 SNHLY and CDR2 FYNNEI come from the germline V gene. The V end lost 7 bases, the J end lost 8 bases, and 14 bases lay between the germline ends. The DNA for the CDR3 is TGTGCCAGCAACCTTGAGGGTCGGGAAAAACTGTTTTTT. Protein sequence: CASNLEGREKLFF.

This clonotype was detected only a few times. V gene TRBV5-6 combines with J gene TRBJ2-1; the D is unclear. The CDR3 loop spans 12 amino acids. V lost 1 base, J lost 7 bases, and 6 bases lay in between. Germline V CDR1 and CDR2: SGHDT, YYEEEE. This CDR3 reads CASSLSENEQFF. The CDR3 nucleotides read TGTGCCAGCAGCTTGTCGGAGAATGAGCAGTTCTTC.

This sequence joins TRBV12-3 or TRBV12-4 and TRBJ1-1; D might be TRBD1 (5 bases). V was cut by 7 bases and J by 5 bases, with 17 bases left in between. CDR3 length: 14 amino acids. CDR3 coding DNA: TGTGCCAGCATTCAGGGATGGGGACCAACTGAAGCTTTCTTT. Its protein is CASIQGWGPTEAFF.

This clonotype occurred a few times. This chain links TRBV6-5 with TRBJ2-7; 9 nucleotides agree with TRBD2. V lost 2 bases to trimming and J lost 7 bases; unmatched junction nucleotides: 3. The CDR3 extends over 13 amino acids. Germline CDR1 MNHEY, CDR2 SVGAGI. CDR3 nucleotides: TGTGCCAGCAGTTACGCGGGGGGGCGGGAGCAGTACTTC. Its translation is CASSYAGGREQYF.

In this sample, this clonotype turned up a few times. The V and J genes are TRBV5-1 and TRBJ2-2, with 7 bases that match TRBD1. V was clipped by 3 bases and J by 4 bases; unmatched bases: 12. The CDR3 totals 17 residues. The V gene's germline CDR1 is SGHRS and CDR2 YFSETQ. The CDR3 bases are TGCGCCAGCAGCTCGATATCAACAGGGGTGGGCACCGGGGAGCTGTTTTTT. This gives the protein CASSSISTGVGTGELFF.

This clonotype has more than one count but fewer than ten. The rearrangement joins TRBV7-9 to TRBJ2-3; TRBD2 aligns across 7 bases. The V gene's germline CDR1 is SEHNR and CDR2 FQNEAQ (reference sequence). There are 13 residues in the CDR3. V shed 8 bases, J shed 6 bases, and the junction held 8 bases outside the gene matches. The CDR3 loop reads CASRETSADTQYF. In DNA, the CDR3 is TGTGCCAGCCGGGAAACTAGCGCTGATACGCAGTATTTT. Full variable domain (rest looked up from reference TRBV7-9 and TRBJ2-3): DTGVSQNPRHKITKRGQNVTFRCDPISEHNRLYWYRQTLGQGPEFLTYFQNEAQLEKSRLLSDRFSAERPKGSFSTLEIQRTEQGDSAMYLCASRETSADTQYFGPGTRLTVL.